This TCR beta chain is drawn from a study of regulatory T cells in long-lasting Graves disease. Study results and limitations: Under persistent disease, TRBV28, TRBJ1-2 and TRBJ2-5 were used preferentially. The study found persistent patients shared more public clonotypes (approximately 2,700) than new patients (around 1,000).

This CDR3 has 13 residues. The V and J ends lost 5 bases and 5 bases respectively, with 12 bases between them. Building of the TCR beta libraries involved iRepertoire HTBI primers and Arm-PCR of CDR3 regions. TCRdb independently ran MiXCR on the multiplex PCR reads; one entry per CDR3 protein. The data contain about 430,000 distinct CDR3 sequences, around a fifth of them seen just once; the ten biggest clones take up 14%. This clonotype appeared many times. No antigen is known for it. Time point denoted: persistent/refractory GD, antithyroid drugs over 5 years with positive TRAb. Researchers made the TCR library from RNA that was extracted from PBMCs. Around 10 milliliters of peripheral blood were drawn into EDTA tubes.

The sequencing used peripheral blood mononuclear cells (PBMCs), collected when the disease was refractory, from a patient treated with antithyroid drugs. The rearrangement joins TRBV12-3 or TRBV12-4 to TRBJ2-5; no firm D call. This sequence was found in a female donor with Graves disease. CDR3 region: CASSISRLETQYF. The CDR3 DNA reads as TGTGCCAGCAGTATTAGCCGGCTGGAGACCCAGTACTTC.